This TCR beta chain was sequenced for a study of blood T cell repertoires in COVID-19 (dated by TCRdb to the early 2020s). About the study as a whole: The collaborator samples originated in the United States, Italy and Spain and spanned the acute and convalescent phases of COVID-19. Samples were obtained from the ongoing ImmuneRACE study (first 160 participants) and from about 1,300 subjects provided by 6 global collaborators. A de-identified subject ID, COVID-19 status, age in years and sex were almost always included in the sample metadata. Where available, HLA class I and class II types were taken from metadata supplied by the sample provider and were not determined by assay-based typing. The dataset comprised deeply sampled blood TCRbeta repertoires from subjects exposed to, actively infected with, or recovered from COVID-19. The material from the prospective study consisted of cDNA or gDNA derived from T cells, B-cell-depleted T cells, or PBMCs. The repertoires were made available in a free public database intended to serve as a resource for research on the immune response to SARS-CoV-2.

One collaborating source in Seattle enrolled patients during active infection and followed them longitudinally through the course of disease. Collaborating institutions collected whole blood in K2EDTA tubes following their own protocols. For TCRbeta analysis, collaborators shipped samples as frozen whole blood, isolated PBMCs, or DNA extracted from either of those sample types. The germline V gene gives CDR1 as SGHDN and CDR2 as FVKESK. V loses 4 bases of germline sequence and J loses 3 bases, and the interval between the two ends is 16 bases. The CDR3 spans 15 residues, from the cysteine through the phenylalanine. CDR3 DNA only is kept here, 45 bases in frame from base 1. TCRbeta CDR3 regions were amplified from genomic DNA by means of the immunoSEQ Assay, a bias-controlled multiplex PCR. The authors' pipeline ran thus. Within the assay, amplification of reference gene primers was used to estimate how many nucleated cells each sample contained. Sequence reads were collapsed and filtered to measure the absolute abundance of every unique TCRbeta CDR3 rearrangement. For each sample, productive Simpson clonality was calculated as the square root of Simpson's diversity index over productive rearrangements. The clones in this table, taken by TCRdb from immuneACCESS, are in-frame only. Not every clone is retained; where verified, under half of the shortfall comes from an unresolved V gene, and the cause of the rest is unknown. The V and J calls and the clone size are those of that table, but D and trimming were determined from the DNA. For this sample the table gives hundreds of thousands of clones, of which roughly 89% were detected only once. Clones ranked in the top ten supply 0.7% to 0.85% of the sample.

General study outcomes and caveats: Clinical and demographic metadata were provided uncurated, with the amount varying by source and participant.

As concerns this clone: Its recognized antigen is unknown. Per-base quality was not reported, and no clone a single base away is much larger than it.

This sequence originates from a man aged 18 to 29 with COVID-19, enrolled during active disease. Sequences were obtained from peripheral blood. The sequence joins TRBV14 to TRBJ2-7; TRBD2 is perhaps the D gene, given 6 matching bases. The sequence in DNA is TGTGCCAGCAGCCGCCGGGACTCCGGGCACTACGAGCAGTACTTC. Translated, this is CASSRRDSGHYEQYF.